These 20 T cell receptor beta chains came from one sample sequenced in a study of T cell responses to AZD1222 COVID-19 vaccine (dated by TCRdb to the early 2020s). The time point label for this specimen denotes: about 28 days (+/-7) after the second vaccine dose. The method was the immunoSEQ multiplex PCR assay. In TCRdb, the immuneACCESS table is reduced to in-frame sequences with V and J assigned. These tables do not hold every clone; where another copy was compared, an unresolved V gene accounts for under half, and the others remain unexplained. Across this sample there are roughly 140,000 clones, with approximately 90% seen only once. Of the sample, 3.2% falls within the top ten clones. Source: peripheral blood, taken 28 days after the second AZD1222 dose. The receptors were gathered from an adult who received the AZD1222 COVID-19 vaccine.

The chain couples TRBV2 to TRBJ1-5; weak D call: TRBD1 (5 bases). Germline CDR1 SNHLY, CDR2 FYNNEI. Trimming left V 3 bases short and J 5 bases short, with 11 bases between. The CDR3 runs to 14 residues. CDR3 region: CASSDGDRDQPQHF. The CDR3 region has the DNA TGTGCCAGCAGTGATGGGGACCGCGATCAGCCCCAGCATTTT.

This clone turned up a few times. CDR3 residues: CASSPDRTGELFF. Written as DNA, the CDR3 is TGTGCCAGCAGCCCCGACCGGACCGGGGAGCTGTTTTTT. The rearrangement links TRBV5-6 to TRBJ2-2; D ambiguous. This CDR3 is built from 13 residues. Germline CDR1 reads SGHDT; CDR2 reads YYEEEE. Deletions cut 4 bases from V and 5 bases from J, with 9 bases between.

The chain links TRBV5-4 to TRBJ2-5, with 8 bases fitting TRBD1. The V and J ends lost 6 bases and 4 bases, in that order; junction bases with no gene match: 5. This CDR3 has 13 amino acids. Per the germline V gene, CDR1 is SGHNT and CDR2 is YYREEE (reference sequence). The CDR3 region has the DNA TGTGCCAGCACCAGCGACAGGGGAGAGACCCAGTACTTC. Amino acids: CASTSDRGETQYF.

The J gene is TRBJ2-3, the V gene TRBV10-1; no definite D call. Trimming took 0 bases from V and 2 from J, leaving 3 bases between them. The CDR3 contains 13 residues. The germline V gene encodes CDR1 WNHNN and CDR2 SYGVQD (reference sequence). The DNA for the CDR3 is TGCGCCAGCAGTGAGTCAATCACAGATACGCAGTATTTT. Protein product: CASSESITDTQYF.

The rearrangement uses TRBV6-5 and TRBJ1-1; D is undetermined. Germline values: CDR1 MNHEY, CDR2 SVGAGI. Trimming cost V 7 bases and J 7 bases, with 10 bases left between them. The CDR3 has 11 residues. The CDR3 nucleotides read TGTGCCAGCAAAGGTCGGGATGAAGCTTTCTTT. Its protein is CASKGRDEAFF.

The sample holds one count of this clone. For the CDR3, the DNA is TGTGCCAGCAGTTGGGGTTACGAGCAGTACTTC. This encodes CASSWGYEQYF. This chain uses TRBV6-5 with TRBJ2-7; D is unclear. The V gene's germline CDR1 is MNHEY and CDR2 SVGAGI. With 4 bases removed from V and 4 bases from J, the gap between germline ends came to 5 bases. The length of the CDR3 is 11 residues.

This chain connects TRBV5-1 to TRBJ2-7; maybe TRBD1 (6 bases). The germline V and J ends were trimmed by 0 bases and 4 bases, with 8 bases remaining between them. The germline gives CDR1 SGHRS, CDR2 YFSETQ. CDR3 length: 13 residues. CDR3 sequence: CASSLDREYEQYF. As DNA, the CDR3 is TGCGCCAGCAGCTTGGACAGGGAATACGAGCAGTACTTC. Looking up the rest from reference TRBV5-1 and TRBJ2-7 gives the full variable domain: KAGVTQTPRYLIKTRGQQVTLSCSPISGHRSVSWYQQTPGQGLQFLFEYFSETQRNKGNFPGRFSGRQFSNSRSEMNVSTLELGDSALYLCASSLDREYEQYFGPGTRLTVT.

This chain links TRBV7-9 with TRBJ1-6; tentative D call: TRBD1 (6 bases). V was clipped by 1 base and J by 0 bases, with 10 bases between them. This CDR3 contains 17 residues. Germline CDR1 and CDR2: SEHNR and FQNEAQ (reference sequence). The CDR3 nucleotides read TGTGCCAGCAGCTTAGGCCAGGGGAGCTCCTATAATTCACCCCTCCACTTT. This translates into CASSLGQGSSYNSPLHF.

The chain uses TRBV3-1 (or the pseudogene TRBV3-2) and TRBJ2-3, with 9 nucleotides matching TRBD2. Per the germline V gene, CDR1 is LGHDT and CDR2 is YNNKEL (reference sequence). V was pared by 1 base and J by 0 bases, with 8 bases of the junction left unmatched. The CDR3 has 18 residues. CDR3 bases: TGTGCCAGCAGCCAAGGCTGGGCTAGCGGGGCTAGCACAGATACGCAGTATTTT. Encoded protein: CASSQGWASGASTDTQYF.

This rearrangement joins TRBV5-6 to TRBJ2-7; D is unresolved. V was pared by 0 bases and J by 4 bases, with 20 bases between. The CDR3 contains 17 residues. Germline V gives CDR1 SGHDT, CDR2 YYEEEE. The CDR3 sequence: CASSLAGSLVGRYEQYF. CDR3 sequence (DNA): TGTGCCAGCAGCTTGGCCGGGTCCCTTGTAGGCAGATACGAGCAGTACTTC.

CDR3 in amino acids: CSVEMLSGAGYNEQFF. CDR3 in DNA: TGCAGCGTTGAAATGTTGTCGGGGGCGGGATACAATGAGCAGTTCTTC. The rearrangement uses TRBV29-1 and TRBJ2-1; D is possibly TRBD1 or TRBD2 (6 bases each). V lost 2 bases and J lost 4, with 18 bases in between. There are 16 residues in the CDR3. Germline values: CDR1 SQVTM, CDR2 ANQGSEA.

The rearrangement joins TRBV5-4 to TRBJ2-5; 7 positions agree with TRBD1. Germline V CDR1 and CDR2: SGHNT, YYREEE (reference sequence). CDR3 length: 15 amino acids. J was trimmed by 5 bases and V by 4 bases; bases with no gene match: 11. CDR3 coding DNA: TGTGCCAGCAGCCCGGTTGACAGGGAGAGTGAGACCCAGTACTTC. Encoded protein: CASSPVDRESETQYF.

V usage is TRBV5-4 and J usage is TRBJ2-2; D unclear. Trimming took 0 bases from V and 2 from J, leaving 8 bases between them. CDR1 and CDR2 from the germline V gene are SGHNT and YYREEE (reference sequence). The CDR3 is made up of 15 amino acids. Written as DNA, the CDR3 is TGTGCCAGCAGCTTGGTGAAGGGTAACACCGGGGAGCTGTTTTTT. Its protein product is CASSLVKGNTGELFF. Full variable domain (remainder filled in from reference TRBV5-4 and TRBJ2-2): ETGVTQSPTHLIKTRGQQVTLRCSSQSGHNTVSWYQQALGQGPQFIFQYYREEENGRGNFPPRFSGLQFPNYSSELNVNALELDDSALYLCASSLVKGNTGELFFGEGSRLTVL.

The chain is built from TRBV11-2 and TRBJ2-3; 7 bases agree with TRBD2. This CDR3 region has 15 residues. Per the germline V gene, CDR1 is SGHAT and CDR2 is FQNNGV. The V and J ends lost 4 bases and 5 bases, in that order; junction bases with no gene match: 9. The CDR3, as DNA: TGTGCCAGCAGCTCAAGGCCGGGGGGTGGAGATACGCAGTATTTT. Amino acid sequence: CASSSRPGGGDTQYF.

J is TRBJ1-4 and V is TRBV11-2; 8 bases align to TRBD1. J lost 6 bases, V lost 1 base, and 7 bases had no gene match. Germline V gives CDR1 SGHAT, CDR2 FQNNGV. CDR3 length equals 16 residues. The CDR3 sequence: CASSLAYRGTYEKLFF. The CDR3 DNA follows: TGTGCCAGCAGCTTAGCATACAGGGGGACTTATGAAAAACTGTTTTTT.

V and J are TRBV18 and TRBJ2-3; D not certain. This CDR3 is 15 amino acids long. The germline CDR1 and CDR2 sequences are KGHSH and LQKENI. V was pared by 0 bases and J by 1 base, with 8 bases between. The CDR3 reads CASSPPGVGTDTQYF. The CDR3 DNA follows: TGTGCCAGCTCACCACCGGGCGTCGGCACAGATACGCAGTATTTT.

The DNA for the CDR3 is TGTGCCAGCAGCTTAGGCAGTAATGAAAAACTGTTTTTT. This encodes CASSLGSNEKLFF. The V call is TRBV7-9, the J call TRBJ1-4; D ambiguous. V lost 1 base, J lost 4 bases, and 4 bases lay in between. Germline loops: CDR1 SEHNR, CDR2 FQNEAQ (reference sequence). The CDR3 loop spans 13 amino acids.

The chain couples TRBV3-1 (or the pseudogene TRBV3-2) to TRBJ2-1, with 13 bases fitting TRBD2. V was clipped by 4 bases and J by 4 bases; unmatched bases: 7. The germline V gene encodes CDR1 LGHDT and CDR2 YNNKEL (reference sequence). The CDR3 contains 17 residues. CDR3 region: CASSPRSLAGGYNEQFF. CDR3 bases: TGTGCCAGCAGCCCGCGTTCACTAGCGGGAGGGTACAATGAGCAGTTCTTC.

The chain uses TRBV30 and TRBJ1-1; 7 bases are a match to TRBD1. The V gene end was trimmed by 0 bases and the J gene end by 0 bases; junction bases not matched to a gene: 1. The length of the CDR3 is 14 residues. In germline, CDR1 is GTSNPN, CDR2 SVGIG (reference sequence). In DNA form, the CDR3 reads TGTGCCTGGAGTGTACAGGGGATGAACACTGAAGCTTTCTTT. Translation gives CAWSVQGMNTEAFF.

The V and J genes are TRBV28 and TRBJ2-7; a weak D match, TRBD2 (7 bases). CDR3 size: 15 residues. V was clipped by 2 bases and J by 3 bases, with 14 bases between them. The germline V gene encodes CDR1 MDHEN and CDR2 SYDVKM. In DNA, the CDR3 is TGTGCCAGCAGTTTAAGGGGGACGGGAGGCTACGAGCAGTACTTC. This sequence encodes CASSLRGTGGYEQYF. The full variable domain, rest sourced from reference TRBV28 and TRBJ2-7, is DVKVTQSSRYLVKRTGEKVFLECVQDMDHENMFWYRQDPGLGLRLIYFSYDVKMKEKGDIPEGYSVSREKKERFSLILESASTNQTSMYLCASSLRGTGGYEQYFGPGTRLTVT.